Each of the 15 T cell receptor beta chains below was sequenced from the same sample in a study of PD-1 blockade in classical Hodgkin lymphoma. Time point defined: cycle 4 day 1 (C4D1), after more than five weeks of nivolumab. Each patient's relapse followed autologous stem cell transplantation, and brentuximab vedotin exposure varied. Magnetic depletion of non-target cells from thawed PBMCs yielded purified CD8+ T cells. Assay: immunoSEQ multiplex PCR; the TCRdb copy retains only in-frame clones and omits some. The sample carries 2,500 or so clones, approximately 70% recorded once. The sequenced sample was CD8+ T cells from blood, obtained before the fourth cycle of nivolumab. These receptors came from a human donor with classical Hodgkin lymphoma.

The rearrangement links TRBV5-1 to TRBJ2-7; 7 bases match TRBD1. J was trimmed by 0 bases and V by 2 bases; bases with no gene match: 5. CDR1 and CDR2 from the germline V gene are SGHRS and YFSETQ. The CDR3 extends over 15 amino acids. The CDR3 DNA follows: TGCGCCAGCAGCTTTTCGACAGGGAACTCCTACGAGCAGTACTTC. It encodes CASSFSTGNSYEQYF.

The V call is TRBV7-6, the J call TRBJ2-3; the D is unclear. Trimming took 5 bases from V and 8 from J, leaving 14 bases between them. The CDR3 length is 13 residues. Looked up from germline, CDR1 is SGHVS and CDR2 is FNYEAQ. The CDR3 DNA reads as TGTGCCAGCAGCCCACCCCCCTGGGGTACGCAGTATTTT. This sequence encodes CASSPPPWGTQYF.

V usage is TRBV7-6 and J usage is TRBJ2-1; D remains unclear. V gave up 2 bases and J gave up 6 bases, with 2 bases separating them. Germline lookup yields CDR1 SGHVS and CDR2 FNYEAQ. The CDR3 is 11 amino acids. CDR3 bases: TGTGCCAGCAGCTTAACCAATGAGCAGTTCTTC. It translates to CASSLTNEQFF.

The rearrangement uses TRBV7-9 and TRBJ1-2, with D uncertain. With 6 bases removed from V and 4 bases from J, the gap between germline ends came to 15 bases. CDR1 and CDR2 (germline): SEHNR, FQNEAQ (reference sequence). The CDR3 sequence is 14 residues long. CDR3 nucleotide sequence: TGTGCCAGCAGAACTCTCAGAGAGGGCTATGGCTACACCTTC. Translation: CASRTLREGYGYTF.

This clone is medium-sized within its sample. The chain employs TRBV29-1 and TRBJ1-1; tentative D call: TRBD1 (6 bases). From germline, CDR1 is SQVTM and CDR2 ANQGSEA. The CDR3 loop spans 14 amino acids. The V gene lost 7 bases and the J gene lost 2 bases, with 17 bases spanning the gap. The CDR3 reads CSAPGQPTNTEAFF. For the CDR3, the DNA is TGCAGCGCCCCTGGACAGCCAACTAACACTGAAGCTTTCTTT.

CDR3 sequence: CASSHAPGEIYTF. The CDR3 nucleotides are TGTGCCAGCAGTCATGCACCGGGAGAGATATACACCTTC. V is TRBV27 and J is TRBJ1-2, with D hard to call. CDR3 length equals 13 residues. The ends were cut back, 5 bases at V and 11 bases at J, with 18 bases in the middle. Germline CDR1 is MNHEY and CDR2 is SMNVEV (reference sequence).

V gene TRBV5-6 combines with J gene TRBJ2-7, with 7 bases that match TRBD2. CDR3 length: 17 amino acids. Germline assignment: CDR1 SGHDT and CDR2 YYEEEE. V lost 4 bases, J lost 4 bases, and 17 bases stayed unmatched. This chain's CDR3 is CASSPRWRGSRAYEQYF. The DNA for the CDR3 is TGTGCCAGCAGCCCCAGGTGGCGGGGGAGCAGGGCGTACGAGCAGTACTTC.

V is TRBV10-3 and J is TRBJ2-1, with D perhaps matching TRBD1 or TRBD2 (7 bases each). The ends were cut back, 4 bases at V and 7 bases at J, with 14 bases in the middle. In germline, CDR1 is ENHRY, CDR2 SYGVKD. The CDR3 extends over 14 amino acids. The CDR3 loop reads CAISVGGGFNEQFF. The CDR3 nucleotides are TGTGCCATCAGTGTGGGAGGGGGCTTTAATGAGCAGTTCTTC.

The chain is built from TRBV6-4 and TRBJ2-7, with D perhaps matching TRBD1 or TRBD2 (5 bases each). V was trimmed by 5 bases and J by 0 bases, leaving 14 bases between them. This CDR3 region has 15 residues. Per germline, CDR1 MRHNA and CDR2 SNTAGT. DNA of the CDR3: TGTGCCAGCAGTTACGCGCCAGGGAGCTCCTACGAGCAGTACTTC. Translation gives CASSYAPGSSYEQYF.

V gene TRBV2 combines with J gene TRBJ2-2, with TRBD2 matching 8 bases. The junction had 12 bases not matched to a gene; V was cut back by 6 bases and J by 6 bases. From germline, CDR1 is SNHLY and CDR2 FYNNEI. The CDR3 is 16 residues long. Here the CDR3 reads CASSAQLPGLAGELFF. As DNA, the CDR3 is TGTGCCAGCAGCGCGCAACTACCGGGACTAGCCGGGGAGCTGTTTTTT.

This clone is medium-sized (0.01 to 0.1%) by share. This chain joins TRBV4-2 and TRBJ2-2; D gene ambiguous. The CDR3 contains 13 residues. V was trimmed by 0 bases and J by 1 base, leaving 0 bases between them. CDR1 is LGHNA, CDR2 YNFKEQ, per germline. The CDR3 nucleotides are TGTGCCAGCAGCCAAGAGAACACCGGGGAGCTGTTTTTT. Protein sequence: CASSQENTGELFF.

This sequence joins TRBV9 and TRBJ2-1, with 11 bases matching TRBD2. The CDR3 has 15 amino acids. The V and J ends lost 0 bases and 6 bases, in that order; junction bases with no gene match: 2. Germline V gene lookup returns CDR1 SGDLS and CDR2 YYNGEE. The CDR3 bases are TGTGCCAGCAGCGTAGGACTAGCGGGGACCAATGAGCAGTTCTTC. Amino acid sequence: CASSVGLAGTNEQFF.

The count of this clone is one. The chain employs TRBV29-1 and TRBJ1-2; 8 nucleotides align to TRBD1. This CDR3 has 13 residues. Germline-derived CDR1 and CDR2 are SQVTM and ANQGSEA. After removal of 3 bases from V and 3 bases from J, the junction contained 3 bases not matched to a gene. CDR3 in amino acids: CSVDDRGYYGYTF. CDR3 bases: TGCAGCGTTGACGACAGGGGCTACTATGGCTACACCTTC. Based on the CDR3 plus reference TRBV29-1 and TRBJ1-2, the full variable domain is SAVISQKPSRDICQRGTSLTIQCQVDSQVTMMFWYRQQPGQSLTLIATANQGSEATYESGFVIDKFPISRPNLTFSTLTVSNMSPEDSSIYLCSVDDRGYYGYTFGSGTRLTVV.

V gene TRBV27 combines with J gene TRBJ2-7; D is possibly TRBD1 (6 bases). Germline lookup yields CDR1 MNHEY and CDR2 SMNVEV (reference sequence). This CDR3 has 14 residues. Trimming pared 2 bases from V and 5 bases from J, leaving 13 bases between. CDR3 sequence (DNA): TGTGCCAGCAGTTTACAAGGGGGATATAACGAGCAGTACTTC. Protein product: CASSLQGGYNEQYF.

This chain uses TRBV9 with TRBJ2-7, with D perhaps being TRBD1 or TRBD2 (6 bases each). The CDR3 consists of 15 residues. Trimming shortened V by 0 bases and J by 2 bases, and 12 bases separated the two germline ends. Germline V gene data show CDR1 as SGDLS and CDR2 as YYNGEE. The CDR3 DNA reads TGTGCCAGCAGCGTAGAGGGGGGACCCACCTACGAGCAGTACTTC. Its translation: CASSVEGGPTYEQYF. Drawing the rest from reference TRBV9 and TRBJ2-7, the complete variable domain is DSGVTQTPKHLITATGQRVTLRCSPRSGDLSVYWYQQSLDQGLQFLIQYYNGEERAKGNILERFSAQQFPDLHSELNLSSLELGDSALYFCASSVEGGPTYEQYFGPGTRLTVT.